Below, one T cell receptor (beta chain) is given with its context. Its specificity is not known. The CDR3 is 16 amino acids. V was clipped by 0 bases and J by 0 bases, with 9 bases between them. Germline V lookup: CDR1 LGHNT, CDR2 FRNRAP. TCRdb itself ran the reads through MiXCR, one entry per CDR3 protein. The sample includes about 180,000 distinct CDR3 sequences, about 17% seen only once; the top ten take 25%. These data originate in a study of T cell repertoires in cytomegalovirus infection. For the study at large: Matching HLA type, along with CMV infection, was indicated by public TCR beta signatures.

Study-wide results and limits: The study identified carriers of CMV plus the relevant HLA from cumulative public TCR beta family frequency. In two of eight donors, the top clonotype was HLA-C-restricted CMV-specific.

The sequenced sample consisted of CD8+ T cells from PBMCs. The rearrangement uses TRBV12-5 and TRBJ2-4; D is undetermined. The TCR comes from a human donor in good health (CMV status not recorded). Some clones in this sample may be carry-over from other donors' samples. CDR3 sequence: CASGLVLDLAKNIQYF. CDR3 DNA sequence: TGTGCTAGTGGTTTGGTATTGGATCTAGCCAAAAACATTCAGTACTTC.